These T cell receptor beta chains were read from a single sample in a study of T cell responses to AZD1222 COVID-19 vaccine. Method: immunoSEQ multiplex PCR; TCRdb's copy keeps in-frame clones and lacks some. The profile covers about 150,000 clones, with 92% appearing a single time and 2.5% to 3.5% taken by the ten largest. The sample was peripheral blood, taken 28 days after the second AZD1222 dose. The source is an adult who received the AZD1222 COVID-19 vaccine. Each CDR3 is given with its conserved first and last residue. The D gene is left open where the match is weak. Where a row states a size, it is once, few, many or the class of an expanded clone; other rows omit it.

abundance,j_gene,v_gene,d_gene,CDR3nt,CDR3aa
once,TRBJ1-2,TRBV10-3,NA,TGTGCCATCAGTGAAGGCAGGGCTAACTATGGCTACACCTTC,CAISEGRANYGYTF
NA,TRBJ2-4,TRBV18,NA,TGTGCCAGCTCACCCCCGGTTCAGGCCAAAAACATTCAGTACTTC,CASSPPVQAKNIQYF
NA,TRBJ1-2,TRBV27,TRBD1,TGTGCCAGCAGTCAGGACAGGATCTATGGCTACACCTTC,CASSQDRIYGYTF
NA,TRBJ2-7,TRBV14,TRBD1,TGTGCCAGCAGCCAAGATCCCAGGGGGCTCTACGAGCAGTACTTC,CASSQDPRGLYEQYF
NA,TRBJ2-7,TRBV2,NA,TGTGCCAGCGGAAGGGGGGACCGCTCCTACGAGCAGTACTTC,CASGRGDRSYEQYF
NA,TRBJ2-2,TRBV9,TRBD1,TGTGCCAGCAGCAAAGGACAGGTGGTGACCGGGGAGCTGTTTTTT,CASSKGQVVTGELFF
once,TRBJ2-7,TRBV4-1,NA,TGCGCCAGCAGCCAAGATCCTACGTCCAGCCCCTACGAGCAGTACTTC,CASSQDPTSSPYEQYF
NA,TRBJ2-3,TRBV27,TRBD1,TGTGCCAGCAGTTACAGGGACAGGGCTAGCACAGATACGCAGTATTTT,CASSYRDRASTDTQYF
NA,TRBJ1-2,TRBV18,NA,TGTGCCAGCTCACCAGGCAACGGGAACTATGGCTACACCTTC,CASSPGNGNYGYTF
NA,TRBJ1-2,TRBV19,TRBD1,TGTGCCAGTAGTAATCCAGGGGGAGTAGGGCAGCCGAACTATGGCTACACCTTC,CASSNPGGVGQPNYGYTF
NA,TRBJ1-5,TRBV7-2,TRBD1,TGTGCCAGCAGCTTAGCCGGGACAGGGATGTATAGCAATCAGCCCCAGCATTTT,CASSLAGTGMYSNQPQHF
NA,TRBJ2-7,TRBV28,NA,TGTGCCAGCAGTTTAAGGCAGCAAGCCTACGAGCAGTACTTC,CASSLRQQAYEQYF
NA,TRBJ2-7,TRBV28,TRBD2,TGTGCCAGCAGTTTCCTAGCGGGAGTGCCCTACGAGCAGTACTTC,CASSFLAGVPYEQYF
NA,TRBJ2-7,TRBV7-2,NA,TGTGCCAGCAGCTTAGACGGCGGCAACTCCTACGAGCAGTACTTC,CASSLDGGNSYEQYF
NA,TRBJ2-6,TRBV6-5,NA,TGTGCCAGCAGCCAAATAAGGGCTGGGGCCAACGTCCTGACTTTC,CASSQIRAGANVLTF
once,TRBJ2-7,TRBV28,NA,TGTGCCAGCAGTATGGGGGCATACGAGCAGTACTTC,CASSMGAYEQYF
NA,TRBJ2-2,TRBV7-2,NA,TGTGCCACCGGGGGACAAGGGACCACCGGGGAGCTGTTTTTT,CATGGQGTTGELFF
NA,TRBJ2-3,TRBV27,NA,TGTGCCAGCAGGGGGGTTGGAGATACGCAGTATTTT,CASRGVGDTQYF
NA,TRBJ1-1,TRBV5-1,TRBD1,TGCGCCAGCAGCTTGCAGGGGGCTCACACTGAAGCTTTCTTT,CASSLQGAHTEAFF
few,TRBJ1-4,TRBV7-2,NA,TGTGCCAGCAGCCCGGGTCAGTTTAATGAAAAACTGTTTTTT,CASSPGQFNEKLFF
NA,TRBJ1-4,TRBV24-1,NA,TGTGCCACCCGGGACGCAACTAATGAAAAACTGTTTTTT,CATRDATNEKLFF
once,TRBJ2-7,TRBV12-3/TRBV12-4,NA,TGTGCCAGCAGTTTAGGCAAGGGCCACGAGCAGTACTTC,CASSLGKGHEQYF
NA,TRBJ2-7,TRBV4-2,TRBD2,TGTGCCAGCAGCCACCCAGCGGGAGACAGCTCCTACGAGCAGTACTTC,CASSHPAGDSSYEQYF
NA,TRBJ2-7,TRBV9,NA,TGTGCCAGCAGCGTAGAAGGGAGCGGCTACGAGCAGTACTTC,CASSVEGSGYEQYF
once,TRBJ2-7,TRBV18,NA,TGTGCCAGCTCACCAGAAGGCCGCACCTACGAGCAGTACTTC,CASSPEGRTYEQYF
once,TRBJ1-3,TRBV7-9,TRBD1,TGTGCCAGCAGCTTGTTACTTGGACAGGGCGGAAACACCATATATTTT,CASSLLLGQGGNTIYF
NA,TRBJ2-1,TRBV11-3,NA,TGTGCCAGCAGCACAGAAGCACAGACGATCAATGAGCAGTTCTTC,CASSTEAQTINEQFF
NA,TRBJ2-1,TRBV15,NA,TGTGCCACCAGCAGACTCCTGGAGAGGCGAAATGAGCAGTTCTTC,CATSRLLERRNEQFF
NA,TRBJ1-2,TRBV28,TRBD1,TGTGCCAGCAGTTCCGCGGGACAGGGCGGTGGCTACACCTTC,CASSSAGQGGGYTF
NA,TRBJ1-2,TRBV28,NA,TGTGCCAGCAGTTTGTCGATCTATGGCTACACCTTC,CASSLSIYGYTF
few,TRBJ2-2,TRBV7-2,TRBD1,TGTGCCAGCAGCTTATCGGACAGGGCCACCGGGGAGCTGTTTTTT,CASSLSDRATGELFF
once,TRBJ1-4,TRBV25-1,TRBD1,TGTGCCAGCAGTGTCAACAGGGGGCTGACTAATGAAAAACTGTTTTTT,CASSVNRGLTNEKLFF
NA,TRBJ1-4,TRBV19,NA,TGTGCCAGTAGTGTCCAGCATGAAAAACTGTTTTTT,CASSVQHEKLFF
NA,TRBJ1-2,TRBV27,NA,TGTGCCAGCAGTTTTTTCTACCGCGGGCAGCAATCCTATGGCTACACCTTC,CASSFFYRGQQSYGYTF
NA,TRBJ2-7,TRBV6-2/TRBV6-3,TRBD2,TGTGCCAGCAGCCCTTTTATCGGCGGGGGATCCTACGAGCAGTACTTC,CASSPFIGGGSYEQYF
NA,TRBJ2-5,TRBV6-6,TRBD2,TGTGCCAGCAGGGAGAAGAGGCTAGCGGGATCAGAGACCCAGTACTTC,CASREKRLAGSETQYF
few,TRBJ1-2,TRBV27,NA,TGTGCCAGCAGTTTATCGGGCCCTAACTTAGGGCAGGGCTATGGCTACACCTTC,CASSLSGPNLGQGYGYTF
NA,TRBJ2-3,TRBV5-4,NA,TGTGCCAGCAGCTTGTTCACAGATACGCAGTATTTT,CASSLFTDTQYF